A selection of T cell receptor beta chains follows, all from one sample in a study of PD-1 blockade in classical Hodgkin lymphoma. The table came from immunoSEQ multiplex PCR; TCRdb's copy has only in-frame clones and leaves some out. Of about 11,000 clones listed, almost 85% are singletons. The source material was peripheral blood mononuclear cells (PBMCs), sampled before the second cycle of nivolumab. The source of these receptors is a human donor with classical Hodgkin lymphoma. Both conserved end residues are part of each CDR3. The D gene is left open where the match is weak. Size is stated for part of the rows, as once, few or many counts, or as a class when the clone is expanded.

CDR3aa: CASSPSPVYEQYF
CDR3nt: TGTGCCAGCAGCCCCAGCCCCGTGTACGAGCAGTACTTC
d_gene: NA
abundance: NA
v_gene: TRBV28
j_gene: TRBJ2-7

CDR3aa: CASSQDQLEAFF
CDR3nt: TGTGCCAGCAGCCAAGATCAGCTTGAAGCTTTCTTT
d_gene: NA
abundance: few
v_gene: TRBV4-2
j_gene: TRBJ1-1

CDR3aa: CASSPGDPIRGTQYF
CDR3nt: TGCGCCAGCAGCCCCGGGGACCCCATCCGAGGGACCCAGTACTTC
d_gene: NA
abundance: NA
v_gene: TRBV5-1
j_gene: TRBJ2-5

CDR3aa: CASSFQARPDTQYF
CDR3nt: TGTGCCAGCAGCTTCCAGGCGAGGCCAGATACGCAGTATTTT
d_gene: NA
abundance: NA
v_gene: TRBV7-6
j_gene: TRBJ2-3

CDR3aa: CATRKTGSEEQYF
CDR3nt: TGCGCCACTCGAAAAACAGGGTCTGAAGAGCAGTACTTC
d_gene: NA
abundance: NA
v_gene: TRBV5-1
j_gene: TRBJ2-7

CDR3aa: CASSLVFQGNTGELFF
CDR3nt: TGTGCCAGCAGCTTGGTTTTTCAGGGGAACACCGGGGAGCTGTTTTTT
d_gene: NA
abundance: NA
v_gene: TRBV5-5
j_gene: TRBJ2-2

CDR3aa: CASSGNEQFF
CDR3nt: TGTGCCAGCAGCGGGAATGAGCAGTTCTTC
d_gene: NA
abundance: NA
v_gene: TRBV9
j_gene: TRBJ2-1

CDR3aa: CARALSGNTEAFF
CDR3nt: TGTGCCAGGGCTCTCTCGGGCAACACTGAAGCTTTCTTT
d_gene: NA
abundance: NA
v_gene: TRBV21-1
j_gene: TRBJ1-1

CDR3aa: CASSVNPGPEQYF
CDR3nt: TGTGCCAGCAGCGTAAACCCGGGTCCCGAGCAGTACTTC
d_gene: NA
abundance: NA
v_gene: TRBV9
j_gene: TRBJ2-7

CDR3aa: CASSMGGEVRWETQYF
CDR3nt: TGTGCCAGTAGTATGGGGGGCGAAGTAAGGTGGGAGACCCAGTACTTC
d_gene: NA
abundance: NA
v_gene: TRBV19
j_gene: TRBJ2-5

CDR3aa: CASSVGGRASGNTIYF
CDR3nt: TGTGCCAGCAGCGTAGGGGGCAGGGCATCTGGAAACACCATATATTTT
d_gene: NA
abundance: NA
v_gene: TRBV9
j_gene: TRBJ1-3

CDR3aa: CASSLGQDYEQYF
CDR3nt: TGTGCCAGCAGCTTGGGACAGGACTACGAGCAGTACTTC
d_gene: TRBD1
abundance: medium-sized
v_gene: TRBV7-3
j_gene: TRBJ2-7

CDR3aa: CASSPWTANTGELFF
CDR3nt: TGTGCCAGCAGCCCATGGACGGCGAACACCGGGGAGCTGTTTTTT
d_gene: NA
abundance: NA
v_gene: TRBV6-5
j_gene: TRBJ2-2

CDR3aa: CASSLMEQAHGYTF
CDR3nt: TGTGCCAGCAGTTTAATGGAGCAGGCTCATGGCTACACCTTC
d_gene: NA
abundance: NA
v_gene: TRBV28
j_gene: TRBJ1-2

CDR3aa: CASSEDGTSGVTSTDTQYF
CDR3nt: TGCGCCAGCAGTGAGGACGGAACTAGCGGGGTAACTAGCACAGATACGCAGTATTTT
d_gene: TRBD2
abundance: NA
v_gene: TRBV10-1
j_gene: TRBJ2-3

CDR3aa: CASRPSDSGGGYTF
CDR3nt: TGTGCCAGCAGACCCTCAGATAGCGGGGGAGGCTACACCTTC
d_gene: NA
abundance: once
v_gene: TRBV27
j_gene: TRBJ1-2

CDR3aa: CATGGSSYNEQFF
CDR3nt: TGTGCCACAGGGGGGAGCTCCTACAATGAGCAGTTCTTC
d_gene: NA
abundance: NA
v_gene: TRBV28
j_gene: TRBJ2-1

CDR3aa: CASSSVGGSNYGYTF
CDR3nt: TGTGCCAGCAGTTCTGTCGGGGGGTCCAACTATGGCTACACCTTC
d_gene: NA
abundance: once
v_gene: TRBV7-2
j_gene: TRBJ1-2

CDR3aa: CASSFTGAYEQYF
CDR3nt: TGTGCCAGCAGCTTTACGGGGGCTTACGAGCAGTACTTC
d_gene: NA
abundance: NA
v_gene: TRBV11-1
j_gene: TRBJ2-7

CDR3aa: CASSLAASGSDIQYF
CDR3nt: TGTGCCAGCAGCTTAGCAGCTAGCGGGAGTGACATTCAGTACTTC
d_gene: TRBD2
abundance: NA
v_gene: TRBV7-9
j_gene: TRBJ2-4

CDR3aa: CASSPGTQETQYF
CDR3nt: TGTGCCAGCAGTCCTGGGACACAAGAGACCCAGTACTTC
d_gene: NA
abundance: NA
v_gene: TRBV6-5
j_gene: TRBJ2-5

CDR3aa: CASSEFSGIPTDTQYF
CDR3nt: TGTGCCAGCAGTGAATTCTCGGGGATCCCCACAGATACGCAGTATTTT
d_gene: NA
abundance: NA
v_gene: TRBV6-1
j_gene: TRBJ2-3

CDR3aa: CAISESPLAEEETQYF
CDR3nt: TGTGCCATCAGTGAGTCCCCGCTAGCGGAGGAAGAGACCCAGTACTTC
d_gene: TRBD2
abundance: NA
v_gene: TRBV10-3
j_gene: TRBJ2-5

CDR3aa: CASSGQPPGQVLKGTYEQYF
CDR3nt: TGTGCCAGCAGTGGGCAACCTCCAGGACAGGTACTCAAAGGAACCTACGAGCAGTACTTC
d_gene: TRBD1
abundance: NA
v_gene: TRBV6-1
j_gene: TRBJ2-7

CDR3aa: CASSYFGQLQETQYF
CDR3nt: TGTGCCAGCAGTTACTTCGGACAGCTACAAGAGACCCAGTACTTC
d_gene: NA
abundance: NA
v_gene: TRBV6-5
j_gene: TRBJ2-5

CDR3aa: CASSQDWGRGYEQYF
CDR3nt: TGTGCCAGCAGCCAAGATTGGGGTCGGGGCTACGAGCAGTACTTC
d_gene: NA
abundance: NA
v_gene: TRBV4-2
j_gene: TRBJ2-7

CDR3aa: CASSFPGVETQYF
CDR3nt: TGCGCCAGCAGCTTCCCGGGAGTCGAGACCCAGTACTTC
d_gene: NA
abundance: NA
v_gene: TRBV5-1
j_gene: TRBJ2-5

CDR3aa: CAWSPGTGAAGEQYF
CDR3nt: TGTGCCTGGAGTCCCGGGACAGGGGCCGCGGGAGAGCAGTACTTC
d_gene: TRBD1
abundance: NA
v_gene: TRBV30
j_gene: TRBJ2-7

CDR3aa: CASSPYSDTQYF
CDR3nt: TGTGCCAGCTCACCATACTCTGATACGCAGTATTTT
d_gene: NA
abundance: NA
v_gene: TRBV18
j_gene: TRBJ2-3

CDR3aa: CSVLLVYEQYF
CDR3nt: TGCAGCGTGCTACTGGTCTACGAGCAGTACTTC
d_gene: NA
abundance: few
v_gene: TRBV29-1
j_gene: TRBJ2-7

CDR3aa: CASSSDRGLPLHF
CDR3nt: TGTGCCAGCAGCTCCGACCGGGGCCTACCCCTCCACTTT
d_gene: NA
abundance: NA
v_gene: TRBV13
j_gene: TRBJ1-6

CDR3aa: CATQGPQETQYF
CDR3nt: TGCGCCACTCAGGGCCCCCAAGAGACCCAGTACTTC
d_gene: NA
abundance: NA
v_gene: TRBV10-1
j_gene: TRBJ2-5

CDR3aa: CASSFLGTEAFF
CDR3nt: TGTGCCAGCAGTTTTCTTGGCACTGAAGCTTTCTTT
d_gene: NA
abundance: once
v_gene: TRBV28
j_gene: TRBJ1-1

CDR3aa: CASSLWSSYNSPLHF
CDR3nt: TGTGCCAGCAGTTTATGGAGCTCCTATAATTCACCCCTCCACTTT
d_gene: NA
abundance: NA
v_gene: TRBV27
j_gene: TRBJ1-6

CDR3aa: CASSEAQGTYYNEQFF
CDR3nt: TGTGCCAGCAGCGAAGCACAGGGGACATACTACAATGAGCAGTTCTTC
d_gene: TRBD1
abundance: NA
v_gene: TRBV4-2
j_gene: TRBJ2-1

CDR3aa: CASSVAGRGGYNEQFF
CDR3nt: TGTGCCAGCAGCGTAGCTGGCAGGGGAGGCTACAATGAGCAGTTCTTC
d_gene: NA
abundance: NA
v_gene: TRBV9
j_gene: TRBJ2-1

CDR3aa: CASSLALAGGYETQYF
CDR3nt: TGCGCCAGCAGCTTGGCCCTGGCGGGAGGATATGAGACCCAGTACTTC
d_gene: TRBD2
abundance: NA
v_gene: TRBV5-1
j_gene: TRBJ2-5

CDR3aa: CASSLVGQGYDEQYF
CDR3nt: TGTGCCAGCAGCTTAGTGGGACAGGGGTACGACGAGCAGTACTTC
d_gene: TRBD1
abundance: NA
v_gene: TRBV7-2
j_gene: TRBJ2-7

CDR3aa: CASSSRTVNEKLFF
CDR3nt: TGCGCCAGTTCCTCCCGGACAGTGAATGAAAAACTGTTTTTT
d_gene: NA
abundance: NA
v_gene: TRBV4-1
j_gene: TRBJ1-4

CDR3aa: CASSLVYRAEYTEAFF
CDR3nt: TGTGCCAGCAGCTTGGTGTATCGGGCAGAGTACACTGAAGCTTTCTTT
d_gene: NA
abundance: NA
v_gene: TRBV5-8
j_gene: TRBJ1-1

CDR3aa: CATHDGREKLFF
CDR3nt: TGTGCCACCCATGATGGAAGAGAAAAACTGTTTTTT
d_gene: NA
abundance: NA
v_gene: TRBV5-4
j_gene: TRBJ1-4

CDR3aa: CASSLLRSQNYGYTF
CDR3nt: TGTGCCAGCAGCTTACTCCGGTCGCAGAACTATGGCTACACCTTC
d_gene: NA
abundance: NA
v_gene: TRBV7-9
j_gene: TRBJ1-2

CDR3aa: CASSPDSNWEETQYF
CDR3nt: TGTGCCAGCAGCCCTGACAGCAACTGGGAAGAGACCCAGTACTTC
d_gene: NA
abundance: NA
v_gene: TRBV5-4
j_gene: TRBJ2-5

CDR3aa: CASSVRDRVTLGAGELFF
CDR3nt: TGTGCCAGCAGCGTCCGGGACAGGGTGACCTTGGGGGCCGGGGAGCTGTTTTTT
d_gene: TRBD1
abundance: NA
v_gene: TRBV9
j_gene: TRBJ2-2

CDR3aa: CASSLGWVHGYTF
CDR3nt: TGTGCCAGCAGCTTAGGTTGGGTCCATGGCTACACCTTC
d_gene: NA
abundance: NA
v_gene: TRBV7-9
j_gene: TRBJ1-2

CDR3aa: CASSSLQQIIGRRETQYF
CDR3nt: TGCGCCAGCAGCTCCCTACAACAAATAATAGGACGGCGGGAGACCCAGTACTTC
d_gene: NA
abundance: NA
v_gene: TRBV5-1
j_gene: TRBJ2-5

CDR3aa: CASSLDWSGTSTDTQYF
CDR3nt: TGTGCCAGCAGCTTAGATTGGAGCGGGACTAGCACAGATACGCAGTATTTT
d_gene: TRBD2
abundance: NA
v_gene: TRBV7-2
j_gene: TRBJ2-3

CDR3aa: CASSLAASGRARSYEQYF
CDR3nt: TGCGCCAGCAGCTTGGCCGCAAGCGGGAGGGCCCGCTCCTACGAGCAGTACTTC
d_gene: TRBD2
abundance: NA
v_gene: TRBV5-1
j_gene: TRBJ2-7

CDR3aa: CASGHGHLSDTQYF
CDR3nt: TGTGCCAGCGGCCACGGACATCTCTCGGATACGCAGTATTTT
d_gene: NA
abundance: NA
v_gene: TRBV27
j_gene: TRBJ2-3

CDR3aa: CASSLTGNTGELFF
CDR3nt: TGTGCCAGCAGCCTAACGGGGAACACCGGGGAGCTGTTTTTT
d_gene: NA
abundance: NA
v_gene: TRBV7-2
j_gene: TRBJ2-2

CDR3aa: CATRVGTANTGELFF
CDR3nt: TGCGCCACCCGAGTTGGGACAGCGAACACCGGGGAGCTGTTTTTT
d_gene: TRBD1
abundance: NA
v_gene: TRBV5-1
j_gene: TRBJ2-2